Reported below is one T cell receptor beta chain. Total RNA extraction produced at least 5.5 micrograms (per sample) for the study. Germline CDR1 and CDR2: SGHAT and FQNNGV. This CDR3 spans 17 amino acids. The J segment lost 2 bases and the V segment lost 7 bases, leaving 14 bases of the junction unmatched. These data are taken from a study of blood T cells in healthy people across ages. Primed by a sample-barcoded 5' primer and a J-beta primer mix, a second PCR proceeded for about 6 to 12 cycles. MiXCR, run by TCRdb on the 5' RACE reads, gives a single entry per CDR3 protein. Found here are about 640,000 distinct CDR3 sequences, 45% to 65% of them singletons; the top ten hold 35% to 40%.

Sequences were obtained from blood. This chain joins TRBV11-2 and TRBJ2-5; 9 bases fit TRBD2. This TCR was recovered from a man in his 60s in good health. The CDR3 DNA reads as TGTGCCAGCACCCCAGATCGGGCTAGCGGGGTACAAGAGACCCAGTACTTC. Protein: CASTPDRASGVQETQYF.